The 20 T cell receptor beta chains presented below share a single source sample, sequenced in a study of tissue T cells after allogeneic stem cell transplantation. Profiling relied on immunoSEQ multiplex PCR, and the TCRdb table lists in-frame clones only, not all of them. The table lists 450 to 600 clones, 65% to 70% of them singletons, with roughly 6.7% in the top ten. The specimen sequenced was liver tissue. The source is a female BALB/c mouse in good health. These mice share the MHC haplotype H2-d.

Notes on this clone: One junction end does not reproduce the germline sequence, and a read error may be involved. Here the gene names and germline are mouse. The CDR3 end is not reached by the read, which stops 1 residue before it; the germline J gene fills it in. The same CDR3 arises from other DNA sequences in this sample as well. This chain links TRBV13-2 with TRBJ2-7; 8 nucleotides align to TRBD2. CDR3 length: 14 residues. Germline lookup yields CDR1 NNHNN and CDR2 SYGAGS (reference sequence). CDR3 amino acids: CARGDGGGQGEQYF. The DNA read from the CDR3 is TGTGCCCGCGGGGATGGGGGGGGGCAGGGGGAACAGTAC.

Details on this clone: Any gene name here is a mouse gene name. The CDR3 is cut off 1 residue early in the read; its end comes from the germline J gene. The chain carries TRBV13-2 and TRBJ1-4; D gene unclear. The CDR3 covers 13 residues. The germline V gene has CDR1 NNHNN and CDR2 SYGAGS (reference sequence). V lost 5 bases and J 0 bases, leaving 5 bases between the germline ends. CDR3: CASGTISNERLFF. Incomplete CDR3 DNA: TGTGCCAGCGGGACAATTTCCAACGAAAGATTATTT.

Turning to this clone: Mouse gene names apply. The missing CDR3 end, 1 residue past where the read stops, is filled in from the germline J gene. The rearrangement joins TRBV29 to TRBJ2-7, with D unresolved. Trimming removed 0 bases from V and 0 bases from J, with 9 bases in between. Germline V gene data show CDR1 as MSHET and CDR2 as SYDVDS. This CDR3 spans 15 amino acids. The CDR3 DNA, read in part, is TGTGCTAGCAGTTTATCGAAGCTCAGCTCCTATGAACAGTAC. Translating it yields CASSLSKLSSYEQY. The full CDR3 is CASSLSKLSSYEQYF. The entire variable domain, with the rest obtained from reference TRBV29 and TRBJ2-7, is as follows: DMKVTQMPRYLIKRMGENVLLECGQDMSHETMYWYRQDPGLGLQLIYISYDVDSNSEGDIPKGYRVSRKKREHFSLILDSAKTNQTSVYFCASSLSKLSSYEQYFGPGTRLTVL.

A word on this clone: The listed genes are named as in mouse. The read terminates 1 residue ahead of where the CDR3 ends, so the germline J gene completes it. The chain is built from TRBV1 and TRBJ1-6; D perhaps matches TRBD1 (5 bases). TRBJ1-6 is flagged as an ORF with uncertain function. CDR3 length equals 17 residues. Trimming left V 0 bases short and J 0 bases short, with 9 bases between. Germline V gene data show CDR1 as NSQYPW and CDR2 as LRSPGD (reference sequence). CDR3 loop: CTCSADEGNSYNSPLYF. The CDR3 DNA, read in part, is TGCACCTGCAGTGCAGATGAGGGGAATTCCTATAATTCGCCCCTCTAC.

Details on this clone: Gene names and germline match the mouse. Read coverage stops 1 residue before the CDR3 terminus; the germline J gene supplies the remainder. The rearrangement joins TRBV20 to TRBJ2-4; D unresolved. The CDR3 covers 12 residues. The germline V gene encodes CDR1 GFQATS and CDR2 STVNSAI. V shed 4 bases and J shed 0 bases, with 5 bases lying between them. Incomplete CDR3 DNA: TGTGGTGCTACTGGTAGTCAAAACACCTTGTAC. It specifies CGATGSQNTLY. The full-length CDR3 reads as CGATGSQNTLYF.

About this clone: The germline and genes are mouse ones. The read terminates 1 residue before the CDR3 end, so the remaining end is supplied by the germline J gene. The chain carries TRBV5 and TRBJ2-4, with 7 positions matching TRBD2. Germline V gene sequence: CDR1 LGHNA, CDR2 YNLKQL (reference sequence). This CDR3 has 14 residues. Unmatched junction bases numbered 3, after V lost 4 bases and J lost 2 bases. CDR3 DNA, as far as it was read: TGTGCCAGCAGCCCTCTGGGGGATCAAAACACCTTGTAC. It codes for CASSPLGDQNTLY. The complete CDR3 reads CASSPLGDQNTLYF.

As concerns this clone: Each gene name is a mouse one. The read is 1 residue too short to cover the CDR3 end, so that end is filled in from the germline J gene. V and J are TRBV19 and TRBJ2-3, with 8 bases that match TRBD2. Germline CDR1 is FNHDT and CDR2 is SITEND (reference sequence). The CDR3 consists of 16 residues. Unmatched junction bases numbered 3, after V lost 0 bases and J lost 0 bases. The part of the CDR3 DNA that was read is TGTGCCAGCAGTATAGCGGGGGGGCCTAGTGCAGAAACGCTGTAT. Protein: CASSIAGGPSAETLY. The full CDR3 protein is CASSIAGGPSAETLYF.

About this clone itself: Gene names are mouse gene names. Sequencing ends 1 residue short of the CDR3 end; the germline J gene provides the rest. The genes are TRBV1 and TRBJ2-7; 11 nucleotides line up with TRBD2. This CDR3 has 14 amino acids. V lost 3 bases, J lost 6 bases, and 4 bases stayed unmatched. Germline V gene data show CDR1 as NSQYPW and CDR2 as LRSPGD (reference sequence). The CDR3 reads CTCSAPGLGVEQYF. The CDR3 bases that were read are TGCACCTGCAGTGCCCCGGGACTGGGGGTTGAACAGTAC.

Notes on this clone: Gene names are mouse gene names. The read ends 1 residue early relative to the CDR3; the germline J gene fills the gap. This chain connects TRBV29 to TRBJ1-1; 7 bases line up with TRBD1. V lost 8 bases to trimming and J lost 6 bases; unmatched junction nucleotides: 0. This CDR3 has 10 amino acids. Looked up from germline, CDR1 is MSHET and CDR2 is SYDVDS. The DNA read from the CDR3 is TGTGCTAGCGGGACAGCAGAAGTCTTC. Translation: CASGTAEVF. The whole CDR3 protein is CASGTAEVFF.

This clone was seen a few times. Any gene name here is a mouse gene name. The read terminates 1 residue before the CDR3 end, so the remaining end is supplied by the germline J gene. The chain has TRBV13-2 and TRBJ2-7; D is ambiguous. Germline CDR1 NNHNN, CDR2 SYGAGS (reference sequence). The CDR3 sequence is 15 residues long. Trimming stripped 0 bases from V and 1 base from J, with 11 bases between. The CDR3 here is CASGDEPRLSYEQYF. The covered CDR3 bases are TGTGCCAGCGGTGATGAACCCAGGTTATCCTATGAACAGTAC.

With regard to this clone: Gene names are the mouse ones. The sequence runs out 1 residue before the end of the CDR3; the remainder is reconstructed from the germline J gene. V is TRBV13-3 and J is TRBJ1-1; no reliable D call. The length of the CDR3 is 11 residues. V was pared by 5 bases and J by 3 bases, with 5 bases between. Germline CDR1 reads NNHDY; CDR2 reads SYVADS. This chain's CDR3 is CASRVDTEVFF. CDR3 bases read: TGTGCCAGCAGGGTGGACACAGAAGTCTTC.

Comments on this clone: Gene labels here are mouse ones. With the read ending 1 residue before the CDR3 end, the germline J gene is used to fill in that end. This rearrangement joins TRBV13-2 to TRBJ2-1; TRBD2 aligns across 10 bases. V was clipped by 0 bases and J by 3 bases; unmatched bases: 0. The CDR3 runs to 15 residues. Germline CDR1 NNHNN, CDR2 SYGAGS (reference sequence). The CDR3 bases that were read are TGTGCCAGCGGTGATGACTGGGGGGGCTATGCTGAGCAGTTC. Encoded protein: CASGDDWGGYAEQF. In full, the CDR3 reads CASGDDWGGYAEQFF.

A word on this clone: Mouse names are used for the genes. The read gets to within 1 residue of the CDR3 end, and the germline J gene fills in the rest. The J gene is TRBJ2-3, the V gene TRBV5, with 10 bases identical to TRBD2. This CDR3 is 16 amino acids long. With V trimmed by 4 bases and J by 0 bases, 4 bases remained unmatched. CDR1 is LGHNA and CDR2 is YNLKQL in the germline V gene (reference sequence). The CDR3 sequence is CASSPGLGASAETLYF. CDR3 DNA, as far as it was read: TGTGCCAGCAGCCCAGGACTGGGGGCTAGTGCAGAAACGCTGTAT.

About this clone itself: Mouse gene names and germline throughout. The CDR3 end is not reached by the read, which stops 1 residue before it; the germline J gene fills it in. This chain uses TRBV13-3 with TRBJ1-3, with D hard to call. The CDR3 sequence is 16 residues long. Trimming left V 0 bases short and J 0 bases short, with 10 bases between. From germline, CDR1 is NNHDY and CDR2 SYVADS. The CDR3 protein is CASSDATENSGNTLYF. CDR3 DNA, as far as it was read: TGTGCCAGCAGTGATGCTACAGAGAATTCTGGAAATACGCTCTAT. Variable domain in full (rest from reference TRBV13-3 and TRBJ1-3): EAAVTQSPRSKVAVTGGKVTLSCHQTNNHDYMYWYRQDTGHGLRLIHYSYVADSTEKGDIPDGYKASRPSQENFSLILELASLSQTAVYFCASSDATENSGNTLYFGEGSRLIVV.

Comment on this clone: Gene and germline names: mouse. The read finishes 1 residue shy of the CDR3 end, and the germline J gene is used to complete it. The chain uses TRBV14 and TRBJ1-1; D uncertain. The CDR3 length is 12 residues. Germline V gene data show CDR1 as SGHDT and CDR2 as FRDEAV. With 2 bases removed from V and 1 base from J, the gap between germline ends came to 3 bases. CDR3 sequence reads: CASSLGNTEVFF. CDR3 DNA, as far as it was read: TGTGCCAGCAGTTTGGGGAACACAGAAGTCTTC.

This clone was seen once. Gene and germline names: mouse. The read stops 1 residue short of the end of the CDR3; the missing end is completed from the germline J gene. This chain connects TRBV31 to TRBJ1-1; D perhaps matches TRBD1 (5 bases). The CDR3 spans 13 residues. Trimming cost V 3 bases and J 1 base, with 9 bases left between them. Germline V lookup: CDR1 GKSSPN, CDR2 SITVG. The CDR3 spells CAWSGGRNTEVFF. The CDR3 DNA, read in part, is TGTGCCTGGAGCGGGGGGAGAAACACAGAAGTCTTC.

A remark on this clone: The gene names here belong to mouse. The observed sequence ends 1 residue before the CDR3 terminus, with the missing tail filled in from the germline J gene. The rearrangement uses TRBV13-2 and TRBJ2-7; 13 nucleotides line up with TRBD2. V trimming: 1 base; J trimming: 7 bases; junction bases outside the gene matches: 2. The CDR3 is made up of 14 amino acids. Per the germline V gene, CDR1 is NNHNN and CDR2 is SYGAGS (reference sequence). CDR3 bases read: TGTGCCAGCGGTGATCCGGGACTGGGGGGGGAACAGTAC. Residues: CASGDPGLGGEQY. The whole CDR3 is CASGDPGLGGEQYF.

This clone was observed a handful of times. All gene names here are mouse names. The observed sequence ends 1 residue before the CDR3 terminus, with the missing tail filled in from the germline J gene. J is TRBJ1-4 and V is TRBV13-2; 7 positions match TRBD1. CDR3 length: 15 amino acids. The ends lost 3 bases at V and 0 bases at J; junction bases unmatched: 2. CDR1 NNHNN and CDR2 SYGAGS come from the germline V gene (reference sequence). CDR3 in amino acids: CASGGGTVSNERLFF. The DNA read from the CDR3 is TGTGCCAGCGGTGGGGGGACAGTTTCCAACGAAAGATTATTT.

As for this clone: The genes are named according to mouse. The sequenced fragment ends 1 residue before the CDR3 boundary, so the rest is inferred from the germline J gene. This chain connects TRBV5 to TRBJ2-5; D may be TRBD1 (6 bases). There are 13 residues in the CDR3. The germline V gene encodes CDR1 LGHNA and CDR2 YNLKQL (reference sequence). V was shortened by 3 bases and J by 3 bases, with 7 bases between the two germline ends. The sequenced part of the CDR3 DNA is TGTGCCAGCAGCCAGGGACAACAAGACACCCAGTAC. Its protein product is CASSQGQQDTQY. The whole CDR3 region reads CASSQGQQDTQYF.

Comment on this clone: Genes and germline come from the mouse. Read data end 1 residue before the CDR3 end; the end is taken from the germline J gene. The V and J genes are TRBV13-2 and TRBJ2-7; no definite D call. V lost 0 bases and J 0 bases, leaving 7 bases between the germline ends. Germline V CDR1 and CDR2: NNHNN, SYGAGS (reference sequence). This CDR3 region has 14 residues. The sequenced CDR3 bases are TGTGCCAGCGGTGATGGGGATAGCTCCTATGAACAGTAC. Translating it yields CASGDGDSSYEQY. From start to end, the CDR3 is CASGDGDSSYEQYF.